These 15 T cell receptor beta chains were all obtained from the same sample, sequenced in a study of regulatory T cells in long-lasting Graves disease. Time point given: newly diagnosed GD, antithyroid drugs for less than 3 months. There was RNA extracted from PBMCs, and the TCR library was made from it. Through Arm-PCR of CDR3 regions and iRepertoire HTBI primers, TCR beta libraries were built. TCRdb re-called the multiplex PCR reads with MiXCR, one entry per CDR3 protein. The sample consists of hundreds of thousands of distinct CDR3 sequences, around 15% of them appearing once. Sequenced material: peripheral blood mononuclear cells (PBMCs), taken at new diagnosis, from a patient treated with antithyroid drugs. These receptors were taken from a female donor with Graves disease.

This clonotype was picked up many times. The V and J genes are TRBV28 and TRBJ1-2; no clear D. The germline CDR1 and CDR2 sequences are MDHEN and SYDVKM. V was shortened by 6 bases and J by 7 bases, with 9 bases between the two germline ends. The CDR3 is made up of 11 amino acids. DNA of the CDR3: TGTGCCAGCAGAATAGGGTTTGGCTACACCTTC. Amino acids: CASRIGFGYTF.

With regard to this clonotype: A junction end diverges from the germline sequence, so it may reflect a read error. V and J are TRBV3-1 and TRBJ2-1; D might be TRBD2 (5 bases). Germline CDR1 reads LGHDT; CDR2 reads YNNKEL (reference sequence). The CDR3 runs 17 residues. DNA of the CDR3: TGTGCCAGCAGCCAAGGCCGAGGGATCGGCGCCTACAATGAGCAGCTCTTC. This translates into CASSQGRGIGAYNEQLF.

Many counts were recorded for this clonotype. Germline and junction disagree at one end, which may indicate a read error. The genes are TRBV5-1 and TRBJ1-1; D unclear. CDR1 is SGHRS, CDR2 YFSETQ, per germline. This CDR3 comprises 13 residues. The CDR3 DNA is TGTGCCAGCAGCTTTCAGGAGAACACTGAAGCTTTCTTT. Translation gives CASSFQENTEAFF.

This clonotype was observed a few times. Likely a read error: the CDR3 ends without its conserved phenylalanine or tryptophan. The genes are TRBV7-9 and TRBJ2-1, with TRBD2 as a possible D gene (7 bases). V was cut by 5 bases and J by 0 bases, with 11 bases left in between. Germline-derived CDR1 and CDR2 are SEHNR and FQNEAQ (reference sequence). This CDR3 region has 15 residues. CDR3 nucleotide sequence: TGTGCCAGCAGCCTAGGGGGGGCCTCCTACAATGAGCAGTTCATC. Residues: CASSLGGASYNEQFI.

This clonotype was detected ten times or more. The chain recombines TRBV28 with TRBJ2-4; 8 positions agree with TRBD1. This CDR3 is built from 19 residues. Per germline, CDR1 MDHEN and CDR2 SYDVKM. J lost 0 bases, V lost 5 bases, and 15 bases had no gene match. This chain's CDR3 is CASSNRTGYRRLAKNIQYF. The CDR3 coding sequence is TGTGCCAGCAGTAACCGGACAGGGTACCGCCGGCTAGCCAAAAACATTCAGTACTTC. Complete variable domain (other parts from reference TRBV28 and TRBJ2-4): DVKVTQSSRYLVKRTGEKVFLECVQDMDHENMFWYRQDPGLGLRLIYFSYDVKMKEKGDIPEGYSVSREKKERFSLILESASTNQTSMYLCASSNRTGYRRLAKNIQYFGAGTRLSVL.

There are many counts of this clonotype. The genes are TRBV20-1 and TRBJ2-7; D is undetermined. This CDR3 has 12 residues. Germline assignment: CDR1 DFQATT and CDR2 SNEGSKA (reference sequence). Between the trimmed V and J ends, which lost 6 bases and 4 bases, there was a span of 13 bases. As DNA, the CDR3 is TGCAGTGCCTCCCCGAACGGGTACGAGCAGTACTTC. It yields the protein CSASPNGYEQYF.

The chain couples TRBV2 to TRBJ1-4; D not resolved. V lost 8 bases, J lost 8 bases, and 6 bases lay in between. Germline values: CDR1 SNHLY, CDR2 FYNNEI. The CDR3 consists of 10 residues. The CDR3 loop reads CASYLEKLFF. The CDR3, as DNA: TGTGCCAGCTATCTGGAAAAACTGTTTTTT.

V is TRBV28 and J is TRBJ1-2, with 7 bases matching TRBD1. V lost 5 bases and J lost 4; bases outside the gene matches: 7. CDR3 size: 14 residues. CDR1 is MDHEN and CDR2 is SYDVKM in the germline V gene. The CDR3 nucleotides are TGTGCCAGCAGTCTTGACAGGGTGGGCTATGGCTACACCTTC. It is translated as CASSLDRVGYGYTF.

This clonotype was detected ten times or more. The J gene is TRBJ1-1, the V gene TRBV6-1, with 7 bases identical to TRBD1. CDR1 MNHNS and CDR2 SASEGT come from the germline V gene. Trimming at V came to 5 bases and at J to 2 bases, leaving 11 bases not matched to a gene. The CDR3 has 16 residues. CDR3 nucleotide sequence: TGTGCCAGCAGTCACCAACGGACAGGCTTAAACACTGAAGCTTTCTTT. This gives the protein CASSHQRTGLNTEAFF.

Many counts were recorded for this clonotype. J is TRBJ1-2 and V is TRBV20-1, with 8 bases aligning to TRBD1. V lost 6 bases to trimming and J lost 6 bases; unmatched junction nucleotides: 9. The CDR3 contains 13 residues. Germline V gene sequence: CDR1 DFQATT, CDR2 SNEGSKA (reference sequence). In DNA, the CDR3 is TGCAGTGCAACCACCCAGGGGGCACATGGCTACACCTTC. Translating it yields CSATTQGAHGYTF.

This clonotype occurred many times. This chain uses TRBV6-5 with TRBJ1-1; D unresolved. CDR3 length equals 13 residues. Per germline, CDR1 MNHEY and CDR2 SVGAGI. V was trimmed by 2 bases and J by 0 bases, leaving 4 bases between them. The CDR3 reads CASSYGMNTEAFF. The CDR3 DNA is TGTGCCAGCAGTTACGGGATGAACACTGAAGCTTTCTTT.

In this sample, this clonotype turned up many times. The chain combines TRBV5-6 with TRBJ2-2, with 7 bases fitting TRBD1. Per germline, CDR1 SGHDT and CDR2 YYEEEE. The CDR3 has 16 amino acids. With 4 bases clipped from V and 4 bases from J, the junction kept 10 bases outside the gene matches. Written as DNA, the CDR3 is TGTGCCAGCAGCCCATACAGGGGAGCGGTCACCGGGGAGCTGTTTTTT. Its protein is CASSPYRGAVTGELFF.

The chain employs TRBV27 and TRBJ2-7; the D gene is possibly TRBD1 (5 bases). This CDR3 contains 12 residues. CDR1 and CDR2 (germline): MNHEY, SMNVEV (reference sequence). V lost 5 bases and J 2 bases, leaving 7 bases between the germline ends. Here the CDR3 DNA reads TGTGCCAGCAGTCCGACAGCCTACGAGCAGTACTTC. This sequence encodes CASSPTAYEQYF.

V and J are TRBV4-3 and TRBJ2-2; D perhaps matches TRBD2 (6 bases). The CDR3 length is 17 residues. V gave up 3 bases and J gave up 0 bases, with 14 bases separating them. Looked up from germline, CDR1 is LGHNA and CDR2 is YSLEER. The CDR3 sequence is CASSHSGAGPNTGELFF. The CDR3 DNA reads as TGCGCCAGCAGCCACTCCGGGGCGGGGCCGAACACCGGGGAGCTGTTTTTT.

The chain carries TRBV11-2 and TRBJ2-7, with TRBD2 matching over 14 bases. V lost 5 bases, J lost 6 bases, and 3 bases stayed unmatched. This CDR3 has 14 residues. Germline CDR1 and CDR2: SGHAT and FQNNGV. CDR3 nucleotides: TGTGCCAGCAGCCGACTAGCGGGGGGGCGCGAGCAGTACTTC. This codes for CASSRLAGGREQYF. Supplemented by reference TRBV11-2 and TRBJ2-7, the full variable domain reads EAGVAQSPRYKIIEKRQSVAFWCNPISGHATLYWYQQILGQGPKLLIQFQNNGVVDDSQLPKDRFSAERLKGVDSTLKIQPAKLEDSAVYLCASSRLAGGREQYFGPGTRLTVT.